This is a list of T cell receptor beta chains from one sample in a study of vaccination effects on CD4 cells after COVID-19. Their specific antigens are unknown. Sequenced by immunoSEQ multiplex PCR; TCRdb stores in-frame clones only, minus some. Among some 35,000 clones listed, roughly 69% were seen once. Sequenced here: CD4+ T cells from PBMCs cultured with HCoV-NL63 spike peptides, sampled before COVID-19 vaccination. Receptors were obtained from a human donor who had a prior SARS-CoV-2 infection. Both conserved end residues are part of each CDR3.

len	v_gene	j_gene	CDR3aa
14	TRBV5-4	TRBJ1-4	CASSLAQQNEKLFF
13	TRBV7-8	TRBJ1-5	CASSRGPTQPQHF
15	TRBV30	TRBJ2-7	CAWSLSWGSSYEQYF
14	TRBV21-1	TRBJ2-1	CASRTSGDLNEQFF
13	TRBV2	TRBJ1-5	CASRRDNNQPQHF
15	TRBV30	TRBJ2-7	CAWSVTGREVYEQYF
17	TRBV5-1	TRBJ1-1	CASSSILAGVKNTEAFF
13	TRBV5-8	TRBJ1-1	CASSLEQNTEAFF
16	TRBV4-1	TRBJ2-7	CASSRLPAGRSYEQYF
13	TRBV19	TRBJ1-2	CASSRGQLYGYTF
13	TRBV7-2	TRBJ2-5	CASLRGLTETQYF
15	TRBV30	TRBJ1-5	CAWSIGGGSNQPQHF
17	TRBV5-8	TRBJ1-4	CASSRGTVAHGGEKLFF
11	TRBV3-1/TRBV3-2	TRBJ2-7	CASSPTYEQYF
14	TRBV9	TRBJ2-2	CASSPRSNTGELFF
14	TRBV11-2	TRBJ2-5	CASSLVPRQETQYF
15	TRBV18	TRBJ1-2	CASSLDRGRSYGYTF
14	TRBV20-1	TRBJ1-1	CSASDSGTSTEAFF
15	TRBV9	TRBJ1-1	CASSVTSGTFTEAFF
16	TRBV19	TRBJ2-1	CASSPAGTLSHNEQFF
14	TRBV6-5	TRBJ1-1	CASSRSGRGTEAFF
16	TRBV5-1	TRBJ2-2	CASSSRPLMETGELFF
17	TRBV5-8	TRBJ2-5	CASSSGHGLAGEETQYF
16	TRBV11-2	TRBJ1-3	CASSLDRIGVGNTIYF
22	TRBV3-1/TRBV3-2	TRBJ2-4	CASSQDRGAGDILAGRKNIQYF
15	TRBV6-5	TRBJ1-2	CASSLQGGLYYGYTF
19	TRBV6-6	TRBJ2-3	CASSPKSWGTSGTTDTQYF
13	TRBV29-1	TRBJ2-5	CSVVSGAPETQYF
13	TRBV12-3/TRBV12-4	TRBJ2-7	CASTRQPPYEQYF
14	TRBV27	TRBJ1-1	CASSSGEVWTEAFF
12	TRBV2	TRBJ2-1	CASTTTGSRAFF
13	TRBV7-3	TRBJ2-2	CASSPLNAGELFF
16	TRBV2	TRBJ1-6	CASSPGGGRVASPLHF
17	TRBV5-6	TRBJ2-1	CASSFLSPSGSLNEQFF
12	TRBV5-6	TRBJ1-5	CASSLSNQPQHF
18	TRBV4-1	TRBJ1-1	CASSQEWGQGKVNTEAFF
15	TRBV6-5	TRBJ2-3	CASRVTSGRMDTQYF
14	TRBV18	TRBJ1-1	CASSPQTANTEAFF
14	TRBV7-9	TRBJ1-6	CASTWTGRHSPLHF
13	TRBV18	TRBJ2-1	CASSQGGNNEQFF
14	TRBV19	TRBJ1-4	CASSKQGAHEKLFF
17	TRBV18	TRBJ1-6	CASSPDIASSYNSPLHF
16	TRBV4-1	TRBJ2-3	CASSQDAGSRTDTQYF
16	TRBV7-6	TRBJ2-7	CASSSALGTGAYEQYF
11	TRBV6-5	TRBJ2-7	CASSSTYEQYF
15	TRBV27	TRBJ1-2	CASSPQIPRGYGYTF
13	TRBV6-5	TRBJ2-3	CASSTDRGDTQYF
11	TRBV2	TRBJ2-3	CASSFSNTQYF
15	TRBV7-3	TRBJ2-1	CASSLEPSGGPEQFF
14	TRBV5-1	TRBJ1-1	CASTSGTVNTEAFF
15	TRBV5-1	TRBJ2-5	CASSLSLGERETQYF